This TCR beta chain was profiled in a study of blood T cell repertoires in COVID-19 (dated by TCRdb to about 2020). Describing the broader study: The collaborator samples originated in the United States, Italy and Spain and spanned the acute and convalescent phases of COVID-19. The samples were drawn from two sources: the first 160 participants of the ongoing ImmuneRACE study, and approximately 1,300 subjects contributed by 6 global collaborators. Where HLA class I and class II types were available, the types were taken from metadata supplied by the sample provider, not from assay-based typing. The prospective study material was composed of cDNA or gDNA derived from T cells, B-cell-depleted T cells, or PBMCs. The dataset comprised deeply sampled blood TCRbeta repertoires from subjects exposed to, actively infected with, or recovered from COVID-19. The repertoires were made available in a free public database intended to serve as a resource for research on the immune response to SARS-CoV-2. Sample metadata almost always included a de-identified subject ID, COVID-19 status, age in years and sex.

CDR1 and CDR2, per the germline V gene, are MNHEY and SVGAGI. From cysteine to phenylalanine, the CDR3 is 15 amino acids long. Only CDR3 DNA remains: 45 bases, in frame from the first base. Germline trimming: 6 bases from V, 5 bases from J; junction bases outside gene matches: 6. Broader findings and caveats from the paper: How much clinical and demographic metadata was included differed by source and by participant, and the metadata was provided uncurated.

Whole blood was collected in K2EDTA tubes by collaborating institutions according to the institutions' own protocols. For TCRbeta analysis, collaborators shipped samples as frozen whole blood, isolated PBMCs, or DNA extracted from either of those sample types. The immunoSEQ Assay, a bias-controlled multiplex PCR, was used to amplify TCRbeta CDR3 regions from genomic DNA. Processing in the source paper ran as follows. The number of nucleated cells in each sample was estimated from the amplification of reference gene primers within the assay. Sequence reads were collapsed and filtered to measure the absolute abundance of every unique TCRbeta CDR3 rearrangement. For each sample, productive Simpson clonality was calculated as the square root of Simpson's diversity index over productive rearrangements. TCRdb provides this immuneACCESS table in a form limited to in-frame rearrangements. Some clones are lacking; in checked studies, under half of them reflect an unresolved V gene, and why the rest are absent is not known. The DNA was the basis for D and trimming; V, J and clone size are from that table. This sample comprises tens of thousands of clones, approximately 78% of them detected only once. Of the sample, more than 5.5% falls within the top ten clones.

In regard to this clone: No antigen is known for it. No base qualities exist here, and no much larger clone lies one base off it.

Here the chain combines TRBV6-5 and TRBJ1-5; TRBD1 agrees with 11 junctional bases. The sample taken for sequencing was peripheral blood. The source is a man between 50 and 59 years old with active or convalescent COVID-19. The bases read TGTGCCAGCAGGGGCGGACAGGGGGCTTATCAGCCCCAGCATTTT. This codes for CASRGGQGAYQPQHF.